A selection of T cell receptor beta chains follows, all from one sample in a study of blood T cell repertoires in COVID-19. Profiled with immunoSEQ multiplex PCR; TCRdb holds only in-frame clones, not every one. The sample includes approximately 70,000 clones, more than 85% seen only once; the top ten take 2% to 3%. Sequencing was done on a sample of peripheral blood. These receptors were taken from a man aged 50-59 years with COVID-19, enrolled during active disease. CDR3s include the opening cysteine and the closing phenylalanine or tryptophan. Each record gives: J gene, D gene, V gene, clone size, CDR3 protein, CDR3 DNA. A D gene is named only where the DNA matches it firmly. The listing skips clone size in some rows; elsewhere it reads once, few, many or a size class.

TRBJ1-4 TRBD1 TRBV4-1 NA CASSHPEPGQPDEKLFF TGCGCCAGCAGCCACCCTGAACCGGGACAGCCGGATGAAAAACTGTTTTTT
TRBJ2-7 NA TRBV18 NA CASSPPTDSYEQYF TGTGCCAGCTCACCACCGACAGACTCCTACGAGCAGTACTTC
TRBJ2-3 TRBD2 TRBV3-1/TRBV3-2 once CASSQQLALSTDTQYF TGTGCCAGCAGCCAACAACTAGCGCTTAGCACAGATACGCAGTATTTT
TRBJ2-7 NA TRBV14 NA CASSQDEEESGLSEQYF TGTGCCAGCAGCCAAGATGAGGAGGAGTCAGGCTTATCCGAGCAGTACTTC
TRBJ1-3 TRBD1 TRBV3-1/TRBV3-2 NA CASSQETGPSGNTIYF TGTGCCAGCAGCCAGGAGACAGGGCCATCTGGAAACACCATATATTTT
TRBJ2-7 NA TRBV4-2 NA CASSREVAAPSYEQYF TGTGCCAGCAGCCGAGAGGTAGCAGCTCCCTCCTACGAGCAGTACTTC
TRBJ2-7 TRBD1 TRBV28 NA CASSVPGTGTYEQYF TGTGCCAGCAGTGTCCCCGGGACAGGGACCTACGAGCAGTACTTC
TRBJ2-1 NA TRBV7-9 NA CASSSTSLLDEQFF TGTGCCAGCAGCTCCACTTCTCTTTTGGATGAGCAGTTCTTC
TRBJ2-1 TRBD2 TRBV9 NA CASSPQTSGIYNEQFF TGTGCCAGCAGCCCACAGACTAGCGGGATCTACAATGAGCAGTTCTTC
TRBJ1-2 NA TRBV4-1 NA CASSQAGSYGYTF TGCGCCAGCAGCCAAGCGGGATCCTATGGCTACACCTTC
TRBJ1-5 TRBD1 TRBV28 NA CASSPTGRGQPQHF TGTGCCAGCAGCCCGACAGGGAGAGGTCAGCCCCAGCATTTT
TRBJ1-3 NA TRBV28 NA CASSLSPSSGNTIYF TGTGCCAGCAGTCTCTCCCCGAGCTCTGGAAACACCATATATTTT
TRBJ2-1 TRBD2 TRBV29-1 NA CSAGTSGYNEQFF TGCAGCGCCGGGACTAGCGGCTACAATGAGCAGTTCTTC
TRBJ1-6 NA TRBV7-2 NA CASSLAAGQLHF TGTGCCAGCAGCTTAGCGGCAGGACAACTCCACTTT
TRBJ1-4 NA TRBV7-2 NA CASSLPGTPNEKLFF TGTGCCAGCAGCCTACCGGGGACTCCTAATGAAAAACTGTTTTTT
TRBJ1-5 NA TRBV3-1/TRBV3-2 NA CASSQGGLSNQPQHF TGTGCCAGCAGCCAAGGCGGTTTGAGCAATCAGCCCCAGCATTTT
TRBJ1-1 TRBD1 TRBV3-1/TRBV3-2 once CASSPQIRTGGTEAFF TGTGCCAGCAGCCCCCAAATTCGGACAGGGGGCACTGAAGCTTTCTTT
TRBJ1-1 NA TRBV7-8 NA CASSFLTLNTEAFF TGTGCCAGCAGCTTCCTGACACTGAACACTGAAGCTTTCTTT
TRBJ1-5 NA TRBV28 once CASSLWSLGQPQHF TGTGCCAGCAGTTTATGGAGTCTCGGGCAGCCCCAGCATTTT
TRBJ1-3 TRBD1 TRBV9 NA CASSVDRRSGNTIYF TGTGCCAGCAGCGTGGACAGGCGCTCTGGAAACACCATATATTTT
TRBJ2-3 TRBD1 TRBV5-1 NA CASSLEGQGTDTQYF TGCGCCAGCAGCTTGGAGGGACAGGGGACGGATACGCAGTATTTT
TRBJ2-2 NA TRBV6-5 NA CASSYRQANTGELFF TGTGCCAGCAGTTACCGGCAGGCGAACACCGGGGAGCTGTTTTTT
TRBJ1-2 NA TRBV19 once CASSIRGSDYGYTF TGTGCCAGTAGTATTCGGGGGTCGGACTATGGCTACACCTTC
TRBJ2-5 NA TRBV7-2 NA CASSLALPGVETQYF TGTGCCAGCAGCTTAGCGCTCCCGGGAGTGGAGACCCAGTACTTC
TRBJ2-1 NA TRBV7-3 NA CASSLGAGSYNEQFF TGTGCCAGCAGCTTAGGGGCCGGATCCTACAATGAGCAGTTCTTC
TRBJ1-1 NA TRBV6-1 NA CASSELGGANTEAFF TGTGCCAGCAGTGAATTGGGGGGGGCGAACACTGAAGCTTTCTTT
TRBJ2-2 TRBD1 TRBV7-7 NA CASSLAQTGGTGELFF TGTGCTAGCAGCTTAGCCCAGACAGGGGGCACCGGGGAGCTGTTTTTT
TRBJ2-7 NA TRBV28 NA CASSLADYEQYF TGTGCCAGCAGTTTAGCGGACTACGAGCAGTACTTC
TRBJ2-7 NA TRBV3-1/TRBV3-2 NA CASSQTHRGEGYEQYF TGTGCCAGCAGCCAAACCCACAGGGGGGAGGGCTACGAGCAGTACTTC
TRBJ2-5 TRBD2 TRBV5-5 NA CASSQTSWETQYF TGTGCCAGCAGCCAGACTAGCTGGGAGACCCAGTACTTC
TRBJ2-4 NA TRBV5-1 few CASSLGPGNYQYF TGCGCCAGCAGCTTGGGTCCAGGGAACTATCAGTACTTC